The rows below give T cell receptor beta chains drawn from one sample of a study of regulatory T cells in long-lasting Graves disease. TCRdb reprocessed the multiplex PCR reads via MiXCR and lists one record per CDR3 protein. The sample yields around 450,000 distinct CDR3 sequences, under 20% seen once. These data are also associated with another study on T cells in Graves' hyperthyroidism and ophthalmopathy.

The sample consisted of peripheral blood mononuclear cells (PBMCs), taken at new diagnosis, from a patient treated with antithyroid drugs. The receptor source for this set is a man between 40 and 49 years old with Graves disease. CDR3s include the opening cysteine and the closing phenylalanine or tryptophan.

CDR3 protein,V gene
CASSSGQAGEAFF,TRBV18
CSARPLAGVNIQYF,TRBV20-1
CAIRVAGDGETQYF,TRBV10-3
CASSYRVGNYEQYF,TRBV7-9
CANSLGGGSYNEQFF,TRBV5-1
CASSRNVGGEPQHF,TRBV7-3
CVSSQVGLTIYEQYF,TRBV4-1
CASSSGGHHNEQFF,TRBV12-3/TRBV12-4
CASSPGTLGNTIYF,TRBV12-3/TRBV12-4
CATSVGGDTGELFF,TRBV24-1
CAWGGIGGQGARMGTEAFF,TRBV30
CASSFSLAGGTKNIQYF,TRBV28
CASSRRPFGGRASYEQYF,TRBV27
CASHQSRGPGANVLTF,TRBV28
CASSKGTSGSPYNEQFF,TRBV7-7
CASSQTLYGTSYNEQFF,TRBV3-1
CASSSATSGTEAFF,TRBV6-5